These 8 T cell receptor beta chains were sequenced from one sample in a study of shared clonotypes between healthy human individuals. Method: immunoSEQ multiplex PCR; TCRdb's copy keeps in-frame clones and lacks some. The sample holds approximately 940,000 clones, approximately 80% seen once. The sample was memory CD4+ T cells sorted from blood. Subset defined: CD45RA-negative fraction. Receptors originate from a man in his late teens or twenties in good health.

The chain couples TRBV9 to TRBJ2-7; 7 nucleotides line up with TRBD1. CDR1 and CDR2 (germline): SGDLS, YYNGEE. Trimming took 3 bases from V and 3 from J; bases not matched to a gene: 9. This CDR3 region has 15 residues. This CDR3 is CASSESTGTHYEQYF. CDR3 DNA: TGTGCCAGCAGCGAGTCGACAGGGACCCACTACGAGCAGTACTTC.

The CDR3 coding sequence is TGTGCCTGGGACGCCCAGGTGCCCTCCTACGAGCAGTACTTC. This codes for CAWDAQVPSYEQYF. This chain uses TRBV30 with TRBJ2-7; D ambiguous. Between the trimmed V and J ends, which lost 5 bases and 0 bases, there was a span of 14 bases. The CDR3 extends over 14 amino acids. Germline CDR1 is GTSNPN and CDR2 is SVGIG (reference sequence).

The chain uses TRBV4-2 and TRBJ2-3, with D possibly being TRBD2 (6 bases). Germline lookup yields CDR1 LGHNA and CDR2 YNFKEQ. This CDR3 is built from 13 residues. The V end lost 2 bases, the J end lost 6 bases, and 9 bases lay between the germline ends. This CDR3 reads CASSQLTSDTQYF. In DNA form, the CDR3 reads TGTGCCAGCAGCCAATTGACTAGTGATACGCAGTATTTT.

As concerns this clone: Different DNA sequences within this sample yield the same CDR3. The chain's CDR3 is CASSPPGSGELFF. The CDR3 nucleotides read TGTGCCAGCTCACCACCGGGCAGCGGGGAGCTGTTTTTT. The V gene is TRBV18, the J gene TRBJ2-2; D not resolved. Germline V gene lookup returns CDR1 KGHSH and CDR2 LQKENI. CDR3 length: 13 residues. The V and J ends lost 0 bases and 7 bases respectively, with 6 bases between them.

The rearrangement joins TRBV6-4 to TRBJ1-1, with TRBD1 matching over 7 bases. V dropped 2 bases and J dropped 4; count of bases not matched to a gene: 4. Germline V gives CDR1 MRHNA, CDR2 SNTAGT. The CDR3 has 14 amino acids. CDR3 sequence: CASSDVDRPTEAFF. The CDR3 DNA is TGTGCCAGCAGTGACGTGGACAGGCCCACTGAAGCTTTCTTT.

The rearrangement uses TRBV28 and TRBJ2-7; tentative D call: TRBD2 (6 bases). CDR1 and CDR2 (germline): MDHEN, SYDVKM. V was shortened by 9 bases and J by 0 bases, with 12 bases between the two germline ends. The CDR3 covers 13 residues. CDR3 bases: TGTGCCAGTTCAGGGACTCCCTCCTACGAGCAGTACTTC. The encoded protein is CASSGTPSYEQYF.

The chain combines TRBV19 with TRBJ2-5; maybe TRBD1 (6 bases). The V and J ends lost 5 bases and 1 base respectively, with 17 bases between them. The CDR3 spans 16 residues. Germline V lookup: CDR1 LNHDA, CDR2 SQIVND (reference sequence). This CDR3 reads CASSPWAGRGQETQYF. In nucleotides, the CDR3 is TGTGCCAGTAGTCCCTGGGCGGGCAGGGGCCAAGAGACCCAGTACTTC.

With respect to this clone: Other DNA sequences in the sample encode the same CDR3. This chain links TRBV2 with TRBJ2-7; tentative D call: TRBD1 (5 bases). Per germline, CDR1 SNHLY and CDR2 FYNNEI. CDR3 size: 12 residues. V was pared by 5 bases and J by 1 base, with 6 bases between. This CDR3 reads CASSTGSYEQYF. CDR3 bases: TGTGCCAGCAGTACAGGATCCTACGAGCAGTACTTC. Drawing the rest from reference TRBV2 and TRBJ2-7, the complete variable domain is EPEVTQTPSHQVTQMGQEVILRCVPISNHLYFYWYRQILGQKVEFLVSFYNNEISEKSEIFDDQFSVERPDGSNFTLKIRSTKLEDSAMYFCASSTGSYEQYFGPGTRLTVT.